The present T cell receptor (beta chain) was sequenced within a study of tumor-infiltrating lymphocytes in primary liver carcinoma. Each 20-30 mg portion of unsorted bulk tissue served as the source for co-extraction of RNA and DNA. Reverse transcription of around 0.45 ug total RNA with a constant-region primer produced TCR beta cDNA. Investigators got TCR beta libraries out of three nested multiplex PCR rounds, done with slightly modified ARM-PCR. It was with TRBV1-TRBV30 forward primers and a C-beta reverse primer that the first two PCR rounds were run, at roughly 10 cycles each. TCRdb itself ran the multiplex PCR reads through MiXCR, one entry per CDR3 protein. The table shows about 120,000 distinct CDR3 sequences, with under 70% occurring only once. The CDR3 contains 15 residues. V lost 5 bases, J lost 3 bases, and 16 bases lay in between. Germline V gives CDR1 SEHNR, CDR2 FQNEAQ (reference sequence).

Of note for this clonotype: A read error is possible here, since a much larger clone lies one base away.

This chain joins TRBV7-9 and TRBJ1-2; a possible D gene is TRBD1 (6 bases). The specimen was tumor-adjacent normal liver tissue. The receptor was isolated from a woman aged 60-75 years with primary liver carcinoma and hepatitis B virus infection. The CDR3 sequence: CASSNTGRAYYGYTF. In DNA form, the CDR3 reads TGTGCCAGCAGCAACACAGGGAGGGCTTACTATGGCTACACCTTC.